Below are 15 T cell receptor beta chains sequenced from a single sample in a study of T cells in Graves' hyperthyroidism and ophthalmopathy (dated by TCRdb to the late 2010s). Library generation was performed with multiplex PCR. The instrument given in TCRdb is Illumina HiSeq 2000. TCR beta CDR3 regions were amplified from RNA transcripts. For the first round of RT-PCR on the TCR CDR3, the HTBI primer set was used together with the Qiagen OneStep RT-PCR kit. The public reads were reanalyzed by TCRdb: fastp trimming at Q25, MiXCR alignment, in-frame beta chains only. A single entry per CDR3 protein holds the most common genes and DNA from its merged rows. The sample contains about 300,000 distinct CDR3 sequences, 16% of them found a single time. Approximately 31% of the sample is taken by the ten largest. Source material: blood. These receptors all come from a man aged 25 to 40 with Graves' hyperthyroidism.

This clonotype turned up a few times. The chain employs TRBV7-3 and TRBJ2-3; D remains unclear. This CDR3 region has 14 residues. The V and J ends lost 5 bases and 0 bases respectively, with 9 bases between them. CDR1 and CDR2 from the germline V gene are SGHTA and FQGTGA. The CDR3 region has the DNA TGTGCCAGCAGCCCCAGCGTTAGCACAGATACGCAGTATTTT. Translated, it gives CASSPSVSTDTQYF.

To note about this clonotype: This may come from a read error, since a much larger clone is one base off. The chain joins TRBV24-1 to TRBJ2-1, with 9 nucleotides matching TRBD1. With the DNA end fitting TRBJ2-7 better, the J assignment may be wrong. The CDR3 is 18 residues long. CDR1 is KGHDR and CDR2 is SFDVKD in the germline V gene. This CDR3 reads CATSERAGTGPSYNEQYF. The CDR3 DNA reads TGTGCCACCAGTGAGCGCGCCGGGACAGGGCCTTCCTACAATGAGCAGTACTTC.

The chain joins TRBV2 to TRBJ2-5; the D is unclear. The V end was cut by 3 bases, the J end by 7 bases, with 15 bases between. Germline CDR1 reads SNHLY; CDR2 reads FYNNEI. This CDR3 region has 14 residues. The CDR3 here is CASSENPFSGTQYF. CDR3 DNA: TGTGCCAGCAGTGAGAACCCATTCTCTGGGACCCAGTACTTC.

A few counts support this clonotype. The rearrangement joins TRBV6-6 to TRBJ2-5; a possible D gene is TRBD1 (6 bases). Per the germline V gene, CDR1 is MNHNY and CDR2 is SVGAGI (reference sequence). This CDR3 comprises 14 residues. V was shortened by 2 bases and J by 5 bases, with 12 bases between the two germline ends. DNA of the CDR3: TGTGCCAGCAGTTACCCCCGGACAGTGGAGACCCAGTACTTC. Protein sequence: CASSYPRTVETQYF.

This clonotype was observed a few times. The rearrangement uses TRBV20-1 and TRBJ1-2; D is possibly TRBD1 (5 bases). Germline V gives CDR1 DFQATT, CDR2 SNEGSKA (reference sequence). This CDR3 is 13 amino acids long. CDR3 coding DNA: TGCACCGTGAGACCGGGGGAGGGCCGCGGCTACACCTTC. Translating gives CTVRPGEGRGYTF.

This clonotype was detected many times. CDR3 sequence: CASAGYGNYGYTF. The CDR3, as DNA: TGTGCCTCAGCAGGGTATGGTAACTATGGCTACACCTTC. The J gene is TRBJ1-2, the V gene TRBV30; perhaps TRBD1 as D (5 bases). Deletions cut 7 bases from V and 1 base from J, with 13 bases between. Germline V lookup: CDR1 GTSNPN, CDR2 SVGIG (reference sequence). This CDR3 is 13 amino acids long.

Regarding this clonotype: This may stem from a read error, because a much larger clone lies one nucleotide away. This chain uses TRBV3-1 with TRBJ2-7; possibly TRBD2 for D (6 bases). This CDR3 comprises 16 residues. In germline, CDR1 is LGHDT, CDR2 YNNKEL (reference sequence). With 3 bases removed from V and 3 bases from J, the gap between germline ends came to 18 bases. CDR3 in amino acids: CASSHPRPAGLYEQYF. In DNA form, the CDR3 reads TGTGCCAGCAGCCACCCCAGACCAGCGGGTCTCTACGAGCAGTACTTC.

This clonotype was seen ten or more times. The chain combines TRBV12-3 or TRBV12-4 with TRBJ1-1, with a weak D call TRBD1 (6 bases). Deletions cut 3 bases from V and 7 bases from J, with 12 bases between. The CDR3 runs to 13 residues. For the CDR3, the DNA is TGTGCCAGCAGTTTGGGGGGGGCCGTTGAAGCTTTCTTT. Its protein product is CASSLGGAVEAFF.

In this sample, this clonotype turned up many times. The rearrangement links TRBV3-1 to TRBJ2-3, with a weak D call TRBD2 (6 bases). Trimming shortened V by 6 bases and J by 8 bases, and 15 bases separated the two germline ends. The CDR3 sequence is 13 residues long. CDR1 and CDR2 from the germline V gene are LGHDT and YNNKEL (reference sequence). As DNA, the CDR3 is TGTGCCAGCAGTCGTCGGGAGTCAGGTACGCAGTATTTT. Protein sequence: CASSRRESGTQYF.

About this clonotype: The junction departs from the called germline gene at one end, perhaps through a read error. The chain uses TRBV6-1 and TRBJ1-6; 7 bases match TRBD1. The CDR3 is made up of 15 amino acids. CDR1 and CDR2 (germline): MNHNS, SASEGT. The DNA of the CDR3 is TGTGCCAGCAGTATCCGACAGGGACGAGGATCACCCCTCCACTTC. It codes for CASSIRQGRGSPLHF.

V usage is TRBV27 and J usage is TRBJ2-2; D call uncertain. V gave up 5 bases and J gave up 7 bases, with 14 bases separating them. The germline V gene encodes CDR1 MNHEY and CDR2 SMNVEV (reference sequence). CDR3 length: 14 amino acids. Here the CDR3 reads CASSDNSPGGELFF. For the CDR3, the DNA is TGTGCCAGCAGTGATAACTCGCCGGGCGGGGAGCTGTTTTTT.

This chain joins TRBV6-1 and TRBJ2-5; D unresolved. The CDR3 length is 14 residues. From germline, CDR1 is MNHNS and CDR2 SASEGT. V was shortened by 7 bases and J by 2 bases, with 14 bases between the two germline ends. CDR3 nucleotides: TGTGCCAGCAACTCAAGGGCATTTCAAGAGACCCAGTACTTC. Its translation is CASNSRAFQETQYF.

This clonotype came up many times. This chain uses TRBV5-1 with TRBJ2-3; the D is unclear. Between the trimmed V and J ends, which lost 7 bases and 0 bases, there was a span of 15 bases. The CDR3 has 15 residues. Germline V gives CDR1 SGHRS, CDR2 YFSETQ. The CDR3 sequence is CASGLGPTSTDTQYF. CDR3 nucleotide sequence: TGCGCCAGCGGCCTTGGTCCGACAAGCACAGATACGCAGTATTTT.

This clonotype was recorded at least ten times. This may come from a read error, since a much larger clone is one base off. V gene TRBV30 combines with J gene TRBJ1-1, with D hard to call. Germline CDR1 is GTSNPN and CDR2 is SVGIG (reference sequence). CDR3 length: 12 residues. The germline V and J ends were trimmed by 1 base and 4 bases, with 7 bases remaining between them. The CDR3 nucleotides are TGTGCCTGGAGTGGGGCCTTCACTGAAGCTTTCTTT. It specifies CAWSGAFTEAFF.

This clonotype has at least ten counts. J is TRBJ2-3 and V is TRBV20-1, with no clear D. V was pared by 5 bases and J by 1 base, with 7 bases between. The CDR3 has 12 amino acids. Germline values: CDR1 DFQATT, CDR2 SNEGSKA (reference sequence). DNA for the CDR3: TGCAGTGCTCTTGGCCGCACAGATACGCAGTATTTT. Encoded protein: CSALGRTDTQYF.